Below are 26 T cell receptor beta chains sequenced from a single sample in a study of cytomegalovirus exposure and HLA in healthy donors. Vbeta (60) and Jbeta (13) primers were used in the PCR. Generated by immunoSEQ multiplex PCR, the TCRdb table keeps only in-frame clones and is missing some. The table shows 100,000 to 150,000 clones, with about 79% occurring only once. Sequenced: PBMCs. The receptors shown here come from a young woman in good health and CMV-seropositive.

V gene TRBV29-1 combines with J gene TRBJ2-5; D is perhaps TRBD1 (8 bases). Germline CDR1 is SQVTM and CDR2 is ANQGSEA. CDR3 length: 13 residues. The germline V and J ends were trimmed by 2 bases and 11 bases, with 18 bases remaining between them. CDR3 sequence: CSVESQGAGEQYF. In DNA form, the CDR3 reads TGCAGCGTTGAATCGCAGGGGGCGGGGGAGCAGTACTTC.

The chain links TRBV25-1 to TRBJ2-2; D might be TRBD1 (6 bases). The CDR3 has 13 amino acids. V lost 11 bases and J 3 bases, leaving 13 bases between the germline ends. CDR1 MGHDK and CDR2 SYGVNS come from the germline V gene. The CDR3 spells CASDTGHTGELFF. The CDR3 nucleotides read TGTGCCTCGGATACAGGGCACACCGGGGAGCTGTTTTTT.

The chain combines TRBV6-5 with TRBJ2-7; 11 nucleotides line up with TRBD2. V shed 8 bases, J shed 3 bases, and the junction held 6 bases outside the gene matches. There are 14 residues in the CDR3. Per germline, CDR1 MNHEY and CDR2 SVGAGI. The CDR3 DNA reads TGTGCCAGCGGATCTAGCGGGGGGCTCTACGAGCAGTACTTC. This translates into CASGSSGGLYEQYF.

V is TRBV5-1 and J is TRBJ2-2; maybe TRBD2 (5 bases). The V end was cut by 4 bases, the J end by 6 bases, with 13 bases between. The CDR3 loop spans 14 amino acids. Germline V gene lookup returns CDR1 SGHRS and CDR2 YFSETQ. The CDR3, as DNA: TGCGCCAGCAGCCTATCTCTCGGGGCCGGGGAGCTGTTTTTT. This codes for CASSLSLGAGELFF.

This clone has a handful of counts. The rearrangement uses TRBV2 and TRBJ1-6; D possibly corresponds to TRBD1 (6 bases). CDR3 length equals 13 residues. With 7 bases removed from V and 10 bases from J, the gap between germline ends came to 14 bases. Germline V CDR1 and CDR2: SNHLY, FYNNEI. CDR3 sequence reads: CASMGGGVSPLHF. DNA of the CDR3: TGTGCCAGCATGGGCGGGGGCGTCTCACCCCTCCACTTT.

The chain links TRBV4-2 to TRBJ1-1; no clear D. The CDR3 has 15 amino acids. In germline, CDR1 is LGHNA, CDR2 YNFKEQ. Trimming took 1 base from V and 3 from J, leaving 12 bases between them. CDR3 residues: CASSQVFGEDTEAFF. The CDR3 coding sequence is TGTGCCAGCAGCCAAGTTTTCGGGGAGGACACTGAAGCTTTCTTT.

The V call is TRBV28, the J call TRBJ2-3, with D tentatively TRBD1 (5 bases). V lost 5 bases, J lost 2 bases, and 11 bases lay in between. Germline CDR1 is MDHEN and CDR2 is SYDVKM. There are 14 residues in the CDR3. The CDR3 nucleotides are TGTGCCAGCAGTAAAGACAGCCACACAGATACGCAGTATTTT. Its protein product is CASSKDSHTDTQYF.

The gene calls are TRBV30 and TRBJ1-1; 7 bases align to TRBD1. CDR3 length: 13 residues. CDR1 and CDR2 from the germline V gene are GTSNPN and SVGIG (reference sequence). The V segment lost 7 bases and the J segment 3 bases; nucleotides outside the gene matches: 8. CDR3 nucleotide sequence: TGTGCCTCCCAGGGGGATATGTACACTGAAGCTTTCTTT. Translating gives CASQGDMYTEAFF.

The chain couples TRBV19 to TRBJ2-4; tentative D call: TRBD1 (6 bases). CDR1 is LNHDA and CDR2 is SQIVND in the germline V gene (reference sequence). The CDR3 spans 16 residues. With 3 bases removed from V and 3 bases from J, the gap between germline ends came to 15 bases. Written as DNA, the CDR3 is TGTGCCAGTAGTATGAACCAGGGGAATGGCAAAAACATTCAGTACTTC. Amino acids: CASSMNQGNGKNIQYF.

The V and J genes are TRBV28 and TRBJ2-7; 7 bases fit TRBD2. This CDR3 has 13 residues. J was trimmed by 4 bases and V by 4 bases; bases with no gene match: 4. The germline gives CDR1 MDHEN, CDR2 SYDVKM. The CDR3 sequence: CASSWGGGYEQYF. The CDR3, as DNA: TGTGCCAGCAGTTGGGGCGGGGGATACGAGCAGTACTTC.

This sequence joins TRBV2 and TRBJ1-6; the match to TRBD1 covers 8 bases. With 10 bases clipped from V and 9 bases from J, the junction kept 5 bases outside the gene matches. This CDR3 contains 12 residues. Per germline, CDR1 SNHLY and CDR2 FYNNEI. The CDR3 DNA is TGTGCCACCGGACAGGGAGTTTCACCCCTCCACTTT. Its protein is CATGQGVSPLHF.

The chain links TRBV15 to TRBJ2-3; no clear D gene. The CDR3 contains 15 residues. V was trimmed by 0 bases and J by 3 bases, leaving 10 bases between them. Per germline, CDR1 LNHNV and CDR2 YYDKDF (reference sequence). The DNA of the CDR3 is TGTGCCACCAGCAGAGAATTGGCAGGAACAGATACGCAGTATTTT. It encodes CATSRELAGTDTQYF.

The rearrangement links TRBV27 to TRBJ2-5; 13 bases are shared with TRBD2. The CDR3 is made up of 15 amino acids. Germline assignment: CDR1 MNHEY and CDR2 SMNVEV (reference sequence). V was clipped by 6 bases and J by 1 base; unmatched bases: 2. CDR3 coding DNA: TGTGCCAGCAGGCGACTAGCGGGGGGCCAAGAGACCCAGTACTTC. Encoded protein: CASRRLAGGQETQYF.

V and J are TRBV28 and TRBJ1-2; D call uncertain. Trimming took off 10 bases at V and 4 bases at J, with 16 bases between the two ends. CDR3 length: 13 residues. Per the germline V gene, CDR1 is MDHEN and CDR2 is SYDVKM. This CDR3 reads CATGWRVSYGYTF. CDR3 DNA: TGTGCCACTGGTTGGAGGGTGAGCTATGGCTACACCTTC.

CDR3 region: CASGSTLGGTPFQPQHF. The CDR3 nucleotides are TGTGCTAGTGGTTCCACCCTTGGCGGGACCCCCTTTCAGCCCCAGCATTTT. The chain couples TRBV12-5 to TRBJ1-5; tentatively, D is TRBD1 (5 bases). The CDR3 sequence is 17 residues long. Trimming shortened V by 4 bases and J by 6 bases, and 22 bases separated the two germline ends. CDR1 and CDR2 (germline): LGHNT, FRNRAP.

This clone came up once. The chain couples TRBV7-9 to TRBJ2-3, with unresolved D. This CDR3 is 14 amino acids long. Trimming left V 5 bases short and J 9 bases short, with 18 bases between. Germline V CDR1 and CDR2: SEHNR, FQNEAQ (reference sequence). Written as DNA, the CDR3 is TGTGCCAGCAGCCCCAAGAATGGAATCAGGACGCAGTATTTT. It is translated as CASSPKNGIRTQYF. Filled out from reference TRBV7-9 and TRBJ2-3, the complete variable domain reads DTGVSQNPRHKITKRGQNVTFRCDPISEHNRLYWYRQTLGQGPEFLTYFQNEAQLEKSRLLSDRFSAERPKGSFSTLEIQRTEQGDSAMYLCASSPKNGIRTQYFGPGTRLTVL.

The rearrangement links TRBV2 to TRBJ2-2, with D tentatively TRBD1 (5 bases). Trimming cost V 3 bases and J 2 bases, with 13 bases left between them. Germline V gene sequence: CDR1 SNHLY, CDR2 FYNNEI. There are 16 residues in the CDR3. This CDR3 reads CASSDKGISNTGELFF. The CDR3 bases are TGTGCCAGCAGTGATAAGGGGATTTCCAACACCGGGGAGCTGTTTTTT.

This chain's CDR3 is CASSPGTLEKLFF. The CDR3 region has the DNA TGTGCCAGCAGCCCTGGGACACTGGAAAAACTGTTTTTT. The chain combines TRBV5-5 with TRBJ1-4; D may be TRBD1 (6 bases). Deletions cut 4 bases from V and 8 bases from J, with 12 bases between. CDR3 length: 13 amino acids. The germline V gene has CDR1 SGHKS and CDR2 YYEKEE (reference sequence).

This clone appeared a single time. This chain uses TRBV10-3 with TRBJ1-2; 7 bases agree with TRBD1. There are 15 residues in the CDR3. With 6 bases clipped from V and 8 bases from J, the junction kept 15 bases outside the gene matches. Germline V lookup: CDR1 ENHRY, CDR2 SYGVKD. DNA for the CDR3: TGTGCCATCAGACCTGGGACAGCTGAAGGTAGGGGCTACACCTTC. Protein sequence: CAIRPGTAEGRGYTF.

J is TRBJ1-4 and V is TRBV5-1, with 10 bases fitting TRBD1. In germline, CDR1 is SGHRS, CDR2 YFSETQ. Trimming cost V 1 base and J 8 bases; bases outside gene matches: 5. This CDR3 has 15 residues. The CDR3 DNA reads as TGCGCCAGCAGCTTGTTAGGGGACAGGGGAGAAAAACTGTTTTTT. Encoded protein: CASSLLGDRGEKLFF.

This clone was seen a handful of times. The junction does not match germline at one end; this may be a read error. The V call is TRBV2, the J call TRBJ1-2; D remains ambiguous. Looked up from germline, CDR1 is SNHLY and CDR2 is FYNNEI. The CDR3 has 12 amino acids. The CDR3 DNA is TGTGCCAGGAGTGAGGCCAGCTATGGCTACACCTTC. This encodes CARSEASYGYTF. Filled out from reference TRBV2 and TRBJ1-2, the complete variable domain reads EPEVTQTPSHQVTQMGQEVILRCVPISNHLYFYWYRQILGQKVEFLVSFYNNEISEKSEIFDDQFSVERPDGSNFTLKIRSTKLEDSAMYFCARSEASYGYTFGSGTRLTVV.

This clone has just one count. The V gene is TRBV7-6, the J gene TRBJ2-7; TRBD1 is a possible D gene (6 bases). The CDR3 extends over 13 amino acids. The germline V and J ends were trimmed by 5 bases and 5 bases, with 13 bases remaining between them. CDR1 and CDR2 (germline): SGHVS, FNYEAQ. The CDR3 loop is CASSPGVWNEQYF. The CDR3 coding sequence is TGTGCCAGCAGCCCAGGGGTCTGGAACGAGCAGTACTTC.

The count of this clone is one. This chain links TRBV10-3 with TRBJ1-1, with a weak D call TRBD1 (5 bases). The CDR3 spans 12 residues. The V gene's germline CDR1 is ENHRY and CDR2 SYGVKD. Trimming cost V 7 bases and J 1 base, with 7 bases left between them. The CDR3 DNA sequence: TGTGCCATCACGGGGGGGAACACTGAAGCTTTCTTT. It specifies CAITGGNTEAFF.

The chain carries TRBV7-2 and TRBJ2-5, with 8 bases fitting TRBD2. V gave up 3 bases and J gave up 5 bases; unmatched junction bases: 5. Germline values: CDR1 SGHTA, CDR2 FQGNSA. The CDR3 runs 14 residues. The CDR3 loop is CASSFPGGRETQYF. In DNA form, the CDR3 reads TGTGCCAGCAGCTTCCCGGGGGGGCGCGAGACCCAGTACTTC.

The DNA of the CDR3 is TGTGCCAGCAGCTTAGGTTGGGACAGGGGTGGCAATGAGCAGTTCTTC. The encoded protein is CASSLGWDRGGNEQFF. The chain is built from TRBV7-8 and TRBJ2-1; 10 nucleotides align to TRBD1. The V and J ends lost 1 base and 6 bases, in that order; junction bases with no gene match: 6. This CDR3 is built from 16 residues. Germline CDR1 and CDR2: SGHVS and FQNEAQ.

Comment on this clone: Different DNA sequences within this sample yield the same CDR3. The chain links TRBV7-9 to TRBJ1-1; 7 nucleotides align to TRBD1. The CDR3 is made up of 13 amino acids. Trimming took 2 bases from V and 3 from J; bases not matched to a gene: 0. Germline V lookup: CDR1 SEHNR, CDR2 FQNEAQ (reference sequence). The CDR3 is CASSLTGDTEAFF. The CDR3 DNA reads TGTGCCAGCAGCTTAACAGGGGACACTGAAGCTTTCTTT.